This T cell receptor (beta chain) was sequenced for a study of response to subunit inactivated influenza vaccine. Germline assignment: CDR1 SGHNT and CDR2 YYREEE (reference sequence). The CDR3 sequence is 15 residues long. Trimming took off 4 bases at V and 6 bases at J, with 19 bases between the two ends. Each CDR3 protein is one row after TCRdb ran MiXCR on the RT-PCR reads. Of under 850,000 distinct CDR3 sequences listed, 15% to 20% are singletons. The rearrangement links TRBV5-4 to TRBJ2-5; perhaps D is TRBD1 or TRBD2 (6 bases each). Source: PBMCs from blood, taken roughly 5 days after vaccination. The TCR was taken from a man aged 45-65 years who received an inactivated influenza vaccine. CDR3 loop: CASSPGGGGGKTQYF. DNA of the CDR3: TGTGCCAGCAGCCCAGGAGGGGGTGGAGGGAAGACCCAGTACTTC.